The subject of this entry is one TCR beta chain. This record belongs to a study of T cells in localized non-small cell lung cancer. The CDR3 is 15 amino acids. Deletions cut 3 bases from V and 5 bases from J, with 14 bases between. Germline V lookup: CDR1 LNHDA, CDR2 SQIVND (reference sequence). Profiling relied on immunoSEQ multiplex PCR, and the TCRdb table lists in-frame clones only, not all of them. The sample includes fewer than 15,000 clones, approximately 28% of them seen just once. This chain connects TRBV19 to TRBJ1-5; D is unclear. This specimen consisted of lung tumor tissue, obtained before any cancer treatment. The sequence derives from an older female donor with stage I lung adenocarcinoma. The CDR3 DNA reads TGTGCCAGTAGTATTTATTGGGCTAGGGATCAGCCCCAGCATTTT. It translates to CASSIYWARDQPQHF.